The 15 T cell receptor beta chains in this list originate from one sample, sequenced in a study of blood T cell repertoires in COVID-19 (dated by TCRdb to the early 2020s). Preparation of the library involved the immunoSEQ multiplex PCR assay. TCRdb took over this immuneACCESS table, retaining in-frame rearrangements with V and J assigned. Such tables are incomplete; in checked studies, under half of the missing clones stem from an unresolved V gene, and the remainder is unexplained. This sample gives 150,000 to 200,000 clones in total; 60% to 85% of them show up just once. Clones ranked in the top ten supply around 8.9% of the sample. The source material was peripheral blood. These receptors all stem from a woman in her 50s with active or convalescent COVID-19.

This clone turned up a few times. V and J are TRBV27 and TRBJ1-1, with D uncertain. The CDR3 is 13 residues long. V dropped 2 bases and J dropped 3 bases, with 7 bases sitting between them. CDR1 and CDR2 (germline): MNHEY, SMNVEV (reference sequence). The CDR3 is CASSLERDTEAFF. CDR3 DNA sequence: TGTGCCAGCAGTTTAGAGAGGGACACTGAAGCTTTCTTT.

The chain couples TRBV6-5 to TRBJ2-1, with TRBD2 identical over 7 bases. In germline, CDR1 is MNHEY, CDR2 SVGAGI. J lost 4 bases, V lost 4 bases, and 7 bases had no gene match. The CDR3 is 15 residues long. The CDR3 spells CASSFPAGLYNEQFF. In DNA, the CDR3 is TGTGCCAGCAGTTTCCCAGCGGGACTTTACAATGAGCAGTTCTTC.

The chain is built from TRBV19 and TRBJ1-4, with 7 bases that match TRBD1. Germline lookup yields CDR1 LNHDA and CDR2 SQIVND (reference sequence). This CDR3 has 17 residues. The trim removed 8 bases at V and 0 bases at J, leaving 12 bases unmatched. The CDR3 is CASQSDRSRATNEKLFF. Here the CDR3 DNA reads TGTGCCAGTCAATCGGACAGGAGCCGAGCAACTAATGAAAAACTGTTTTTT.

With respect to this clone: Within the sample, other DNA sequences also encode this same CDR3. The chain couples TRBV9 to TRBJ2-7; 11 bases are shared with TRBD2. V dropped 3 bases and J dropped 4; count of bases not matched to a gene: 3. The CDR3 has 14 amino acids. Germline assignment: CDR1 SGDLS and CDR2 YYNGEE. CDR3 in amino acids: CASSAGTSGYEQYF. The CDR3 DNA follows: TGTGCCAGCAGCGCCGGGACTAGCGGATACGAGCAGTACTTC.

The chain joins TRBV18 to TRBJ2-1; weak D call: TRBD1 (6 bases). The CDR3 extends over 15 amino acids. Germline CDR1 is KGHSH and CDR2 is LQKENI. Between the trimmed V and J ends, which lost 0 bases and 8 bases, there was a span of 14 bases. The CDR3 region is CASSPPTGPVYEQFF. CDR3 in DNA: TGTGCCAGCTCACCACCCACAGGGCCTGTGTATGAGCAGTTCTTC.

In its sample, this clone was seen a few times. V is TRBV14 and J is TRBJ2-1; TRBD2 matches at 9 bases. The ends lost 7 bases at V and 7 bases at J; junction bases unmatched: 11. The CDR3 totals 15 residues. CDR1 SGHDN and CDR2 FVKESK come from the germline V gene. CDR3 DNA: TGTGCCAGCAAGGGGCGGGAGGGTTTACGGAATGAGCAGTTCTTC. Amino acid sequence: CASKGREGLRNEQFF.

J is TRBJ1-5 and V is TRBV2; perhaps TRBD1 as D (6 bases). The V and J ends lost 7 bases and 4 bases respectively, with 17 bases between them. Germline values: CDR1 SNHLY, CDR2 FYNNEI. The CDR3 is 15 residues long. CDR3 nucleotides: TGTGCCAGCAATTTCCAGGGGACACAAAATCAGCCCCAGCATTTT. It yields the protein CASNFQGTQNQPQHF.

The chain is built from TRBV5-6 and TRBJ2-3; 11 nucleotides match TRBD2. CDR1 is SGHDT and CDR2 is YYEEEE in the germline V gene. V lost 6 bases and J lost 1; bases outside the gene matches: 13. CDR3 size: 18 residues. CDR3 loop: CASTWGLAVSKRTDTQYF. CDR3 nucleotides: TGTGCCAGCACATGGGGACTAGCGGTGAGCAAACGCACAGATACGCAGTATTTT.

The V gene is TRBV28, the J gene TRBJ2-2, with 14 bases identical to TRBD2. J lost 0 bases, V lost 10 bases, and 7 bases had no gene match. Germline V CDR1 and CDR2: MDHEN, SYDVKM. This CDR3 is built from 17 residues. CDR3 region: CATSGLAGDSNTGELFF. The CDR3 DNA reads as TGTGCCACCTCGGGACTAGCGGGAGACTCGAACACCGGGGAGCTGTTTTTT.

The CDR3 spells CASYSRGTEAFF. DNA of the CDR3: TGTGCCAGCTATTCAAGGGGCACTGAAGCTTTCTTT. This chain uses TRBV7-9 with TRBJ1-1; D is perhaps TRBD1 (5 bases). Germline V gene lookup returns CDR1 SEHNR and CDR2 FQNEAQ (reference sequence). The V and J ends lost 8 bases and 4 bases respectively, with 11 bases between them. The CDR3 covers 12 residues.

The rearrangement uses TRBV9 and TRBJ2-7; D is undetermined. The germline V gene encodes CDR1 SGDLS and CDR2 YYNGEE. CDR3 length equals 14 residues. Trimming shortened V by 4 bases and J by 2 bases, and 13 bases separated the two germline ends. CDR3 sequence: CASSLSDWAYEQYF. The CDR3 DNA reads TGTGCCAGCAGCCTAAGCGACTGGGCCTACGAGCAGTACTTC. The whole variable domain, remainder taken from reference TRBV9 and TRBJ2-7, is DSGVTQTPKHLITATGQRVTLRCSPRSGDLSVYWYQQSLDQGLQFLIQYYNGEERAKGNILERFSAQQFPDLHSELNLSSLELGDSALYFCASSLSDWAYEQYFGPGTRLTVT.

V usage is TRBV6-1 and J usage is TRBJ2-7; 7 bases map to TRBD2. The CDR3 length is 18 residues. V dropped 2 bases and J dropped 2; count of bases not matched to a gene: 15. Germline CDR1 and CDR2: MNHNS and SASEGT. The chain's CDR3 is CASSELGWVAGFPYEQYF. In nucleotides, the CDR3 is TGTGCCAGCAGTGAATTGGGGTGGGTAGCGGGCTTCCCCTACGAGCAGTACTTC.

This clone has just a few counts. V gene TRBV5-1 combines with J gene TRBJ1-2, with D possibly matching TRBD1 (5 bases). With 2 bases removed from V and 3 bases from J, the gap between germline ends came to 11 bases. The CDR3 has 14 amino acids. CDR1 is SGHRS, CDR2 YFSETQ, per germline. The CDR3 DNA follows: TGCGCCAGCAGCTTAAGGGGTGACCACTATGGCTACACCTTC. Amino acid sequence: CASSLRGDHYGYTF.

This clone was found many times. The chain is built from TRBV3-1 (or the pseudogene TRBV3-2) and TRBJ2-2; 15 nucleotides line up with TRBD2. Looked up from germline, CDR1 is LGHDT and CDR2 is YNNKEL (reference sequence). J was trimmed by 9 bases and V by 0 bases; bases with no gene match: 11. This CDR3 region has 19 residues. CDR3 sequence: CASSQEVPGTSGGRRELFF. For the CDR3, the DNA is TGTGCCAGCAGCCAAGAGGTCCCCGGGACTAGCGGGGGGAGGCGGGAGCTGTTTTTT.

By share, this clone ranks as medium-sized (0.01 to 0.1%). The chain combines TRBV27 with TRBJ2-2, with 12 bases that match TRBD2. Germline V gene sequence: CDR1 MNHEY, CDR2 SMNVEV (reference sequence). The CDR3 covers 17 residues. The junction had 4 bases not matched to a gene; V was cut back by 2 bases and J by 3 bases. CDR3 sequence: CASSLKLAGGYTGELFF. CDR3 bases: TGTGCCAGCAGTTTAAAACTAGCGGGGGGATACACCGGGGAGCTGTTTTTT.